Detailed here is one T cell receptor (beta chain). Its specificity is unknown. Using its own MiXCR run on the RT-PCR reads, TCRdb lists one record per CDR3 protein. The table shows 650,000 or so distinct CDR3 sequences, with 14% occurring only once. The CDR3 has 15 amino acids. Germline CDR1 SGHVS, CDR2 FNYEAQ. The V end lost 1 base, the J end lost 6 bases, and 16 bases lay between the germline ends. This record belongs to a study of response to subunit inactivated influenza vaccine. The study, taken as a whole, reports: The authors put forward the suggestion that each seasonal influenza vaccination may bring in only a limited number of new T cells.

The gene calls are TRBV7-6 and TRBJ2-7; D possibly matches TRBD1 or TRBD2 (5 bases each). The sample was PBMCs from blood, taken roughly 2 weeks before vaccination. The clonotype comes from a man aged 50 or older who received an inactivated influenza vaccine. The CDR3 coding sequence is TGTGCCAGCAGCTTAGAGTCAGTCGGGGCGTCCGAGCAGTACTTC. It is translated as CASSLESVGASEQYF.